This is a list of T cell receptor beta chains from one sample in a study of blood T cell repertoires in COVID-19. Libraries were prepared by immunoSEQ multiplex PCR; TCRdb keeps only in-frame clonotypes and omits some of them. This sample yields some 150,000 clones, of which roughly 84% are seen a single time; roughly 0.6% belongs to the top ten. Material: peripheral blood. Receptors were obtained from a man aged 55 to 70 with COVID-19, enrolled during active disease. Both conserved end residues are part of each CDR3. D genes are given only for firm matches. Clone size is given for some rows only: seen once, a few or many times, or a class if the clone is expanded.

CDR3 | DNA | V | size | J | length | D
CASSPVTGGKYEQYF | TGTGCCAGCAGCCCCGTGACAGGGGGCAAATACGAGCAGTACTTC | TRBV11-2 | once | TRBJ2-7 | 15 | TRBD1
CASSTSGGPNQPQHF | TGTGCCAGCAGTACATCGGGGGGGCCCAATCAGCCCCAGCATTTT | TRBV28 | NA | TRBJ1-5 | 15 | NA
CSGGQAVGELFF | TGCAGCGGTGGACAGGCCGTCGGGGAGCTGTTTTTT | TRBV29-1 | NA | TRBJ2-2 | 12 | TRBD1
CASSHRGGYSGNTIYF | TGTGCCAGCAGCCACCGAGGGGGATACTCTGGAAACACCATATATTTT | TRBV3-1/TRBV3-2 | once | TRBJ1-3 | 16 | NA
CASSSSFYEQYF | TGTGCCAGCAGTTCCTCTTTCTACGAGCAGTACTTC | TRBV28 | NA | TRBJ2-7 | 12 | NA
CASSYSASYEQYF | TGTGCCAGCAGTTACTCGGCCAGCTACGAGCAGTACTTC | TRBV6-5 | NA | TRBJ2-7 | 13 | NA
CASSPSVTGGPPFF | TGTGCCAGCAGCCCGAGCGTAACGGGAGGGCCTCCGTTCTTC | TRBV7-2 | NA | TRBJ2-1 | 14 | TRBD2
CSASAFLTGTGGVYEQYF | TGCAGTGCTAGTGCCTTCCTGACAGGGACAGGGGGAGTCTACGAGCAGTACTTC | TRBV20-1 | NA | TRBJ2-7 | 18 | TRBD1
CASSYAQGSGANVLTF | TGTGCCAGCAGTTACGCACAGGGCTCTGGGGCCAACGTCCTGACTTTC | TRBV28 | NA | TRBJ2-6 | 16 | NA
CATWRGRGGLSNEQFF | TGTGCCACCTGGCGGGGACGGGGGGGCCTAAGCAATGAGCAGTTCTTC | TRBV2 | NA | TRBJ2-1 | 16 | TRBD2